This T cell receptor (beta chain) was identified in a study of blood T cells in healthy people across ages. CDR1 SNHLY and CDR2 FYNNEI come from the germline V gene. Trimming took off 3 bases at V and 9 bases at J, with 18 bases between the two ends. This CDR3 is 15 amino acids long. General observations from the study: More naive CD4+ cells and higher diversity were found in long-lived than in aged donors.

As to this clonotype: The antigen is undetermined.

A second PCR of 7 to 11 cycles used a sample-barcoded 5' primer and a J-beta primer mix. TCRdb re-analysed the 5' RACE reads in MiXCR, keeping a single row per CDR3 protein. The sample carries 700,000 or so distinct CDR3 sequences, about 24% recorded once. The source material was blood. The TCR originated in a man aged 70-80 years in good health. This chain connects TRBV2 to TRBJ1-5; D perhaps matches TRBD1 (5 bases). CDR3 bases: TGTGCCAGCAGTGAGGAGACCTCAGGGTCTTCGCCCCAGCATTTT. Its protein is CASSEETSGSSPQHF.